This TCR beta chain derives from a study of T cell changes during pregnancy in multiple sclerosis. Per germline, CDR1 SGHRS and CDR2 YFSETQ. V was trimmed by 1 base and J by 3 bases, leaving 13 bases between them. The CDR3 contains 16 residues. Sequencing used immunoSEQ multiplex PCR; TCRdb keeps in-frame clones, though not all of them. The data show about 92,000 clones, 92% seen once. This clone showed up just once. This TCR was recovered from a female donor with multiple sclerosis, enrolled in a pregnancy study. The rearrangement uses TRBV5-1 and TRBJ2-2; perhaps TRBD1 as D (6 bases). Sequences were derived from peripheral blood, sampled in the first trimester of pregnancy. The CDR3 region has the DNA TGCGCCAGCAGCTTGAGAGGACAGCTTGACACCGGGGAGCTGTTTTTT. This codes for CASSLRGQLDTGELFF.